These T cell receptor beta chains were read from a single sample in a study of glioma-infiltrating T cells after dendritic cell vaccination. Clones were sequenced by immunoSEQ multiplex PCR, and TCRdb holds only the in-frame ones, with some missing. The repertoire holds 95,000 to 110,000 clones, roughly 80% seen once, with approximately 12% in the top ten. This specimen consisted of blood, obtained before dendritic cell vaccination. Receptors were obtained from a human donor with glioblastoma. The conserved cysteine and the conserved F or W are not part of the CDR3 here. Expanded clones get a size class; other rows say once, few or many, or leave the size out.

V gene	clone size	J gene	CDR3 protein
TRBV5-1	once	TRBJ1-1	ASSLVTELNTEAF
TRBV11-2	NA	TRBJ1-2	ASSLAAGRFPRGT
TRBV30	NA	TRBJ1-1	AWSVQQGASTF
TRBV30	NA	TRBJ1-5	AWNFGRNSNQPQH
TRBV27	NA	TRBJ1-1	ASSRGQGSF
TRBV6-5	few	TRBJ1-2	ASSYVRTGGGYGYT
TRBV14	NA	TRBJ2-5	ASSQDLAETQY
TRBV7-2	NA	TRBJ1-2	ASSLGLGPNT
TRBV6-1	NA	TRBJ2-2	ASSEIPGGGTGELF
TRBV12-5	NA	TRBJ1-1	ASGLVLRQGYTEAF
TRBV5-4	NA	TRBJ1-6	ASSFVGSPLH
TRBV28	few	TRBJ1-5	ASSSQGAMGQPQH
TRBV5-1	NA	TRBJ2-1	ASSSPPGGVNEQF
TRBV4-2	NA	TRBJ1-4	ASSQAHDRDNEKLF
TRBV6-5	NA	TRBJ2-2	ASTDGGHTGELF
TRBV4-2	NA	TRBJ2-1	ASSQDLAGGPQF
TRBV11-3	NA	TRBJ2-3	ASSLAGGRNTQY